The 24 T cell receptor beta chains given below trace back to one sample, sequenced in a study of shared clonotypes between healthy human individuals. The method was immunoSEQ multiplex PCR; TCRdb's version includes in-frame clones alone and lacks a portion of them. The sample includes some 1,400,000 clones, 96% of them seen just once. The sample consisted of naive CD4+ T cells sorted from blood. The subset here: CD45RA+ positively selected. These receptors originate from a man between 25 and 39 years old in good health.

This clone was counted a single time. This chain connects TRBV28 to TRBJ1-1, with 8 bases fitting TRBD1. Germline V lookup: CDR1 MDHEN, CDR2 SYDVKM. The CDR3 totals 13 residues. J was trimmed by 6 bases and V by 5 bases; bases with no gene match: 5. CDR3 DNA sequence: TGTGCCAGCAGTCTCACACAGGGGGCTGAAGCTTTCTTT. Amino acids: CASSLTQGAEAFF.

The gene calls are TRBV15 and TRBJ1-1; 9 bases fit TRBD1. CDR1 is LNHNV and CDR2 is YYDKDF in the germline V gene (reference sequence). CDR3 size: 15 residues. V trimming: 5 bases; J trimming: 3 bases; junction bases outside the gene matches: 7. The CDR3 DNA reads TGTGCCACCAGCCGGACAGGGGTTTTGGACACTGAAGCTTTCTTT. Its translation: CATSRTGVLDTEAFF.

This clone showed up just once. The rearrangement joins TRBV5-4 to TRBJ2-7; 9 bases are a match to TRBD1. V gave up 2 bases and J gave up 6 bases; unmatched junction bases: 15. Per the germline V gene, CDR1 is SGHNT and CDR2 is YYREEE (reference sequence). The CDR3 length is 17 residues. The CDR3 sequence is CASSFRQGGSRGGEQYF. CDR3 sequence (DNA): TGTGCCAGCAGCTTTAGACAGGGGGGGAGTAGAGGAGGCGAGCAGTACTTC.

The CDR3 loop is CASSLGVAGTDTQYF. The CDR3 nucleotides are TGTGCCAGCAGTTTAGGGGTAGCGGGCACAGATACGCAGTATTTT. The rearrangement uses TRBV27 and TRBJ2-3; the D gene is possibly TRBD2 (6 bases). This CDR3 is built from 15 residues. V gave up 2 bases and J gave up 1 base, with 10 bases separating them. Per the germline V gene, CDR1 is MNHEY and CDR2 is SMNVEV (reference sequence).

The chain couples TRBV27 to TRBJ2-2; 12 bases are shared with TRBD2. Trimming removed 5 bases from V and 4 bases from J; junction bases left unmatched: 14. The CDR3 loop spans 19 amino acids. CDR1 MNHEY and CDR2 SMNVEV come from the germline V gene (reference sequence). CDR3 protein: CASSPPRLAGGGGTGELFF. CDR3 in DNA: TGTGCCAGCAGTCCGCCCCGGCTAGCGGGAGGGGGGGGCACCGGGGAGCTGTTTTTT.

V gene TRBV2 combines with J gene TRBJ2-2; perhaps TRBD2 as D (5 bases). The germline CDR1 and CDR2 sequences are SNHLY and FYNNEI. The CDR3 extends over 15 amino acids. V dropped 4 bases and J dropped 3 bases, with 12 bases sitting between them. The CDR3 DNA reads TGTGCCAGCAGTGTAGAGGGTGGCGACACCGGGGAGCTGTTTTTT. Protein sequence: CASSVEGGDTGELFF.

The chain recombines TRBV7-2 with TRBJ1-1, with TRBD1 as a possible D gene (6 bases). CDR1 and CDR2 (germline): SGHTA, FQGNSA. Trimming shortened V by 2 bases and J by 0 bases, and 19 bases separated the two germline ends. The CDR3 consists of 18 residues. DNA for the CDR3: TGTGCCAGCAGCTTACAATCTCCGGGCAGGGACATGAACACTGAAGCTTTCTTT. Translated: CASSLQSPGRDMNTEAFF.

The chain joins TRBV7-6 to TRBJ1-1; D call uncertain. The CDR3 totals 13 residues. Germline assignment: CDR1 SGHVS and CDR2 FNYEAQ. The ends were cut back, 2 bases at V and 5 bases at J, with 9 bases in the middle. The CDR3 coding sequence is TGTGCCAGCAGCTTAAAGTCCGGGACTGAAGCTTTCTTT. Translating gives CASSLKSGTEAFF. The full variable domain, rest sourced from reference TRBV7-6 and TRBJ1-1, is GAGVSQSPRYKVTKRGQDVALRCDPISGHVSLYWYRQALGQGPEFLTYFNYEAQQDKSGLPNDRFSAERPEGSISTLTIQRTEQRDSAMYRCASSLKSGTEAFFGQGTRLTVV.

This clone was picked up one time. The chain joins TRBV10-3 to TRBJ2-7; 7 nucleotides line up with TRBD1. Per the germline V gene, CDR1 is ENHRY and CDR2 is SYGVKD. The CDR3 has 14 residues. V lost 6 bases, J lost 2 bases, and 7 bases stayed unmatched. The CDR3 DNA is TGTGCCATCAGGCCAGGACAGGTTCCCTACGAGCAGTACTTC. It translates to CAIRPGQVPYEQYF.

This clone has only one observation. The chain recombines TRBV10-3 with TRBJ2-1; TRBD2 matches at 8 bases. Losses at the gene ends were 3 bases for V and 6 bases for J; bases not matched to a gene: 4. Germline values: CDR1 ENHRY, CDR2 SYGVKD. This CDR3 has 14 residues. CDR3 nucleotides: TGTGCCATCAGTGAAAGCGGGAGTGGCAATGAGCAGTTCTTC. This encodes CAISESGSGNEQFF.

This chain links TRBV5-1 with TRBJ1-5, with a weak D call TRBD1 (5 bases). There are 19 residues in the CDR3. Germline CDR1 is SGHRS and CDR2 is YFSETQ. The V end was cut by 0 bases, the J end by 0 bases, with 19 bases between. CDR3 DNA sequence: TGCGCCAGCAGCTTGGGCACCGGGAACGGGGGATATAGCAATCAGCCCCAGCATTTT. Translating it yields CASSLGTGNGGYSNQPQHF.

This rearrangement joins TRBV6-4 to TRBJ2-2, with D unclear. V shed 0 bases and J shed 4 bases, with 9 bases lying between them. CDR3 length: 15 amino acids. CDR1 is MRHNA, CDR2 SNTAGT, per germline. The CDR3 sequence: CASSDSKQSTGELFF. Here the CDR3 DNA reads TGTGCCAGCAGTGACTCGAAGCAGTCCACCGGGGAGCTGTTTTTT.

The rearrangement joins TRBV18 to TRBJ1-2; possible D gene TRBD1, 6 bases. The CDR3 has 14 residues. Germline V gene lookup returns CDR1 KGHSH and CDR2 LQKENI. V was trimmed by 2 bases and J by 3 bases, leaving 10 bases between them. This chain's CDR3 is CASSPTSGDYGYTF. The CDR3 region has the DNA TGTGCCAGCTCACCAACATCAGGGGACTATGGCTACACCTTC. The full variable domain, rest sourced from reference TRBV18 and TRBJ1-2, is NAGVMQNPRHLVRRRGQEARLRCSPMKGHSHVYWYRQLPEEGLKFMVYLQKENIIDESGMPKERFSAEFPKEGPSILRIQQVVRGDSAAYFCASSPTSGDYGYTFGSGTRLTVV.

V and J are TRBV7-2 and TRBJ2-2; D is undetermined. The length of the CDR3 is 14 residues. Germline CDR1 and CDR2: SGHTA and FQGNSA. Trimming stripped 5 bases from V and 6 bases from J, with 13 bases between. CDR3 sequence: CASSTPRRAGELFF. CDR3 DNA sequence: TGTGCCAGCAGCACCCCTAGAAGGGCCGGGGAGCTGTTTTTT.

This sequence joins TRBV10-3 and TRBJ2-3; D not resolved. Germline V gene lookup returns CDR1 ENHRY and CDR2 SYGVKD. The CDR3 runs to 13 residues. V lost 4 bases and J lost 1, with 6 bases in between. The CDR3: CAISGPRTDTQYF. The CDR3 DNA reads TGTGCCATCAGTGGACCGCGCACAGATACGCAGTATTTT.

V usage is TRBV6-6 and J usage is TRBJ2-1; a weak D match, TRBD2 (6 bases). CDR3 length: 13 residues. V was clipped by 7 bases and J by 3 bases, with 10 bases between them. Germline CDR1 and CDR2: MNHNY and SVGAGI (reference sequence). CDR3 sequence reads: CASTGDFYNEQFF. For the CDR3, the DNA is TGTGCCAGCACGGGAGATTTCTACAATGAGCAGTTCTTC.

The chain is built from TRBV6-1 and TRBJ1-5; tentative D call: TRBD1 (5 bases). Germline V gene lookup returns CDR1 MNHNS and CDR2 SASEGT. The CDR3 is made up of 15 amino acids. The V and J ends lost 6 bases and 4 bases respectively, with 16 bases between them. CDR3 loop: CASSRDGGLNQPQHF. For the CDR3, the DNA is TGTGCCAGCAGCAGGGACGGTGGTCTGAATCAGCCCCAGCATTTT.

This chain joins TRBV5-4 and TRBJ1-3; 7 bases are shared with TRBD1. J was trimmed by 4 bases and V by 0 bases; bases with no gene match: 4. The germline gives CDR1 SGHNT, CDR2 YYREEE (reference sequence). The CDR3 runs 15 residues. CDR3 protein: CASSLGQGRGNTIYF. CDR3 nucleotide sequence: TGTGCCAGCAGCTTGGGACAGGGAAGGGGAAACACCATATATTTT.

This sequence joins TRBV12-5 and TRBJ2-2; D is possibly TRBD1 or TRBD2 (5 bases each). The CDR3 length is 20 residues. Germline V CDR1 and CDR2: LGHNT, FRNRAP. Deletions cut 0 bases from V and 3 bases from J, with 23 bases between. The CDR3, as DNA: TGTGCTAGTGGTTTGGTACTTCGGACCGGCAGGGACCCAGACACCGGGGAGCTGTTTTTT. As protein: CASGLVLRTGRDPDTGELFF. The full variable domain, its missing parts supplied by reference TRBV12-5 and TRBJ2-2, is DARVTQTPRHKVTEMGQEVTMRCQPILGHNTVFWYRQTMMQGLELLAYFRNRAPLDDSGMPKDRFSAEMPDATLATLKIQPSEPRDSAVYFCASGLVLRTGRDPDTGELFFGEGSRLTVL.

The chain employs TRBV5-6 and TRBJ2-7, with D tentatively TRBD2 (6 bases). Germline V gene sequence: CDR1 SGHDT, CDR2 YYEEEE. V lost 7 bases to trimming and J lost 6 bases, with 17 bases between them. There are 13 residues in the CDR3. The CDR3 spells CASRTGLPSEQYF. The CDR3 DNA follows: TGTGCCAGCCGGACGGGACTTCCTAGCGAGCAGTACTTC.

J is TRBJ1-5 and V is TRBV2, with D perhaps TRBD1 (5 bases). Trimming took 6 bases from V and 7 from J, leaving 13 bases between them. Germline CDR1 is SNHLY and CDR2 is FYNNEI. The CDR3 has 13 amino acids. CDR3 loop: CASSPRERQPQHF. The CDR3 DNA reads TGTGCCAGCAGCCCCAGGGAGAGGCAGCCCCAGCATTTT.

This clone was picked up one time. The chain uses TRBV30 and TRBJ2-1; TRBD2 aligns across 7 bases. Trimming removed 0 bases from V and 6 bases from J; junction bases left unmatched: 5. The CDR3 is 14 amino acids. Germline CDR1 GTSNPN, CDR2 SVGIG (reference sequence). CDR3 protein: CAWSVPGGSNEQFF. The CDR3 DNA reads TGTGCCTGGAGTGTACCGGGAGGTTCCAATGAGCAGTTCTTC.

Note on this clone: A read error may account for a junction end that differs from germline. The chain uses TRBV7-7 and TRBJ2-1; 9 bases map to TRBD2. Germline V gene data show CDR1 as SSHAT and CDR2 as FNYEAQ (reference sequence). The CDR3 spans 14 residues. The CDR3 DNA is TGTGCTAGCAGCTTAGTAGCGGGAGAGGGTGAGCAGTTCTTC. It is translated as CASSLVAGEGEQFF.

DNA of the CDR3: TGTGCCAGCAGTTTAGGGGGACAGGCTGGGGATGAGCAGTTCTTC. It encodes CASSLGGQAGDEQFF. The chain links TRBV28 to TRBJ2-1; TRBD1 agrees at 8 bases. Losses at the gene ends were 2 bases for V and 8 bases for J; bases not matched to a gene: 8. CDR1 and CDR2 (germline): MDHEN, SYDVKM. This CDR3 comprises 15 residues.